Shown below are 13 T cell receptor beta chains from a single sample sequenced in a study of T-cell reconstitution after alpha-beta-depleted transplantation in children. It was with unique molecular identifiers that the TCRbeta library was prepared. TCRdb reanalysed the PCR reads using MiXCR and keeps one entry per CDR3 protein. The sample lists 150,000 to 250,000 distinct CDR3 sequences, roughly 14% occurring once. The sample consisted of PBMCs from the stem cell graft donor, taken from the stem cell graft. All receptors derive from a human donor who donated a stem cell graft to a child with acute lymphoblastic leukemia.

In its sample, this clonotype was seen many times. The chain links TRBV5-1 to TRBJ2-2; 8 bases are a match to TRBD1. Trimming took 3 bases from V and 5 from J; bases not matched to a gene: 6. The germline CDR1 and CDR2 sequences are SGHRS and YFSETQ. The CDR3 has 15 amino acids. The CDR3 loop is CASSSWQGATGELFF. CDR3 sequence (DNA): TGCGCCAGCAGCTCGTGGCAGGGGGCTACCGGGGAGCTGTTTTTT.

The chain links TRBV13 to TRBJ2-5; TRBD2 matches 8 bases. The CDR3 consists of 15 residues. Germline V gene sequence: CDR1 PRHDT, CDR2 FYEKMQ (reference sequence). V shed 4 bases, J shed 5 bases, and the junction held 9 bases outside the gene matches. CDR3 nucleotides: TGTGCCAGCAGCTCCACGATAGCGGGAACGGAGACCCAGTACTTC. Its protein product is CASSSTIAGTETQYF.

The chain couples TRBV7-8 to TRBJ2-3; 7 nucleotides line up with TRBD2. This CDR3 region has 16 residues. In germline, CDR1 is SGHVS, CDR2 FQNEAQ. The junction had 11 bases not matched to a gene; V was cut back by 2 bases and J by 6 bases. CDR3 sequence (DNA): TGTGCCAGCAGCTTAACGCCCCGCGGGAGAGTCGATACGCAGTATTTT. Its protein is CASSLTPRGRVDTQYF.

V is TRBV5-5 and J is TRBJ2-3, with 9 bases lining up with TRBD1. The CDR3 contains 16 residues. V gave up 4 bases and J gave up 1 base; unmatched junction bases: 7. Germline V gene data show CDR1 as SGHKS and CDR2 as YYEKEE (reference sequence). The CDR3 nucleotides are TGTGCCAGCAGCCATCCGGGACAGGGTGGCACAGATACGCAGTATTTT. Residues: CASSHPGQGGTDTQYF.

This clonotype appeared many times. This rearrangement joins TRBV7-9 to TRBJ2-7, with D possibly being TRBD1 (5 bases). The germline gives CDR1 SEHNR, CDR2 FQNEAQ (reference sequence). The CDR3 covers 13 residues. Deletions cut 2 bases from V and 12 bases from J, with 17 bases between. The CDR3 here is CASSLSPQDTGYF. Written as DNA, the CDR3 is TGTGCCAGCAGCTTAAGCCCCCAGGACACAGGGTACTTC.

V and J are TRBV12-3 or TRBV12-4 and TRBJ1-1, with D unclear. CDR3 length: 10 amino acids. Trimming took off 5 bases at V and 5 bases at J, with 3 bases between the two ends. The CDR3 bases are TGTGCCAGCAGTCAGACTGAAGCTTTCTTT. Translated: CASSQTEAFF.

This clonotype occurred many times. The CDR3 region is CASSLGATGPQHF. The DNA of the CDR3 is TGTGCCAGCAGCCTCGGGGCCACGGGGCCCCAGCATTTT. J is TRBJ1-5 and V is TRBV11-3; perhaps TRBD1 as D (5 bases). V shed 5 bases and J shed 9 bases, with 14 bases lying between them. This CDR3 has 13 residues. Germline lookup yields CDR1 SGHNT and CDR2 YENEEA.

This clonotype was recorded many times. This chain links TRBV6-2 or TRBV6-3 with TRBJ2-2; D ambiguous. Germline V gives CDR1 MNHEY, CDR2 SVGEGT. The V and J ends lost 5 bases and 6 bases respectively, with 7 bases between them. CDR3 length equals 12 residues. The CDR3 DNA follows: TGTGCCAGCAGTCTAACGGCCGGGGAGCTGTTTTTT. Protein: CASSLTAGELFF.

The rearrangement links TRBV11-2 to TRBJ1-5; D ambiguous. The germline CDR1 and CDR2 sequences are SGHAT and FQNNGV. CDR3 length: 13 amino acids. The CDR3 DNA reads TGTGCTGACGGGCAGCCGATCAATCAGCCCCAGCATTTT. As protein: CADGQPINQPQHF.

This clonotype was found many times. This chain uses TRBV20-1 with TRBJ2-1, with 12 bases identical to TRBD2. This CDR3 comprises 16 residues. Germline CDR1 reads DFQATT; CDR2 reads SNEGSKA (reference sequence). V lost 0 bases and J lost 9; bases outside the gene matches: 9. This chain's CDR3 is CSARDLLAGGPPEQFF. As DNA, the CDR3 is TGCAGTGCTAGAGATTTGCTAGCGGGAGGGCCGCCTGAGCAGTTCTTC.

Ten or more counts support this clonotype. The V and J genes are TRBV15 and TRBJ1-3; D not resolved. Germline V gene sequence: CDR1 LNHNV, CDR2 YYDKDF (reference sequence). Trimming took off 0 bases at V and 4 bases at J, with 13 bases between the two ends. CDR3 size: 16 residues. The CDR3 region has the DNA TGTGCCACCAGCAGAGATTCGGCCAACAGAGGAAACACCATATATTTT. Protein: CATSRDSANRGNTIYF.

In its sample, this clonotype was seen many times. The rearrangement joins TRBV10-3 to TRBJ2-3, with TRBD2 matching 7 bases. V was clipped by 6 bases and J by 4 bases; unmatched bases: 7. The CDR3 is 14 residues long. Germline lookup yields CDR1 ENHRY and CDR2 SYGVKD. The CDR3 DNA reads TGTGCCATCAGATCAGCGGGATTGGCAGATACGCAGTATTTT. Protein sequence: CAIRSAGLADTQYF.

This clonotype appeared a few times. J is TRBJ2-3 and V is TRBV12-3 or TRBV12-4; D perhaps matches TRBD2 (5 bases). CDR3 length: 14 amino acids. V shed 5 bases and J shed 4 bases, with 13 bases lying between them. CDR3 in amino acids: CASSLLADSDTQYF. CDR3 nucleotide sequence: TGTGCCAGCAGTCTCCTAGCTGACTCAGATACGCAGTATTTT.